The TCR beta chain described here comes from a study of T cell repertoires in cytomegalovirus infection. A single record per CDR3 protein comes from TCRdb applying MiXCR to the reads. The sample has approximately 730,000 distinct CDR3 sequences; approximately 32% are singletons. The CDR3 consists of 16 residues. The V segment lost 5 bases and the J segment 5 bases; nucleotides outside the gene matches: 9. Germline lookup yields CDR1 MNHEY and CDR2 SMNVEV (reference sequence). This clonotype was observed a handful of times. Its antigen is not identified. This clonotype was sampled from a human donor in good health (CMV status not recorded). Some clones in this sample may be carry-over from other donors' samples. The V call is TRBV27, the J call TRBJ2-3; TRBD2 aligns across 11 bases. The sample in question was cultured CD8+ T cells from PBMCs, obtained from culture after CMV antigen stimulation. CDR3 nucleotides: TGTGCCAGCAGTATAGCGACTAGCGGGGCTGGAGATACGCAGTATTTT. Its translation: CASSIATSGAGDTQYF.